This is a list of T cell receptor beta chains from one sample in a study of somatic mutations in cytotoxic T cells in rheumatoid arthritis. Profiling relied on immunoSEQ multiplex PCR, and the TCRdb table lists in-frame clones only, not all of them. Of 3,000 or so clones listed, approximately 90% were seen once; the top ten hold 15%. Sequences were obtained from CD8+ T cells sorted from blood. These TCRs come from a woman in her late teens or twenties with rheumatoid arthritis. Both conserved end residues are part of each CDR3. D genes are given only for firm matches. The size entry is marked missing in some rows and otherwise reads once, few, many or a size class.

abundance	d_gene	v_gene	j_gene	CDR3aa	CDR3nt
.	.	TRBV27	TRBJ2-3	CASSFWGVADTQYF	TGTGCCAGCAGTTTCTGGGGGGTCGCAGATACGCAGTATTTT
.	.	TRBV10-2	TRBJ2-7	CASSESSPYEQYF	TGCGCCAGCAGTGAGTCGAGTCCCTACGAGCAGTACTTC
.	TRBD2	TRBV27	TRBJ2-7	CASKGGPSEQYF	TGTGCCAGCAAGGGAGGGCCGTCCGAGCAGTACTTC
.	.	TRBV7-9	TRBJ2-7	CASSFGEEQYF	TGTGCCAGCAGCTTCGGGGAAGAGCAGTACTTC
.	.	TRBV11-3	TRBJ1-2	CASSLVKGRVRYGYTF	TGTGCCAGCAGCTTAGTTAAGGGGAGGGTTAGGTATGGCTACACCTTC
.	TRBD1	TRBV23-1	TRBJ2-2	CASCYPGQINTGELFF	TGCGCCAGCTGCTATCCGGGACAGATTAACACCGGGGAGCTGTTTTTT
once	.	TRBV9	TRBJ1-1	CASSVEGQGTEAFF	TGTGCCAGCAGCGTAGAGGGGCAAGGCACTGAAGCTTTCTTT
.	.	TRBV28	TRBJ2-1	CASRIQGSYNEQFF	TGTGCCAGCCGCATACAGGGATCCTACAATGAGCAGTTCTTC
.	.	TRBV6-1	TRBJ2-7	CASSEVGGPIQQYF	TGTGCCAGCAGTGAAGTAGGGGGTCCAATACAGCAGTACTTC
few	.	TRBV4-3	TRBJ2-1	CASSQERLASHNEQFF	TGCGCCAGCAGCCAAGAAAGGCTAGCATCCCACAATGAGCAGTTCTTC
.	.	TRBV4-3	TRBJ2-4	CASSQDMLAGVDIQYF	TGCGCCAGCAGCCAAGATATGTTGGCAGGGGTAGACATTCAGTACTTC
.	TRBD1	TRBV5-6	TRBJ2-2	CASHKRDRGITGELFF	TGTGCCAGCCATAAACGGGACAGGGGAATTACCGGGGAGCTGTTTTTT
.	TRBD2	TRBV5-4	TRBJ2-1	CASSPEGLANEQFF	TGTGCCAGCAGCCCGGAGGGACTAGCGAATGAGCAGTTCTTC
.	TRBD2	TRBV6-4	TRBJ2-7	CASSVLAGGNYEQYF	TGTGCCAGCAGTGTGCTAGCGGGGGGGAACTACGAGCAGTACTTC
few	.	TRBV5-6	TRBJ2-7	CASRAGNYEQYF	TGTGCCAGCAGGGCGGGGAACTACGAGCAGTACTTC
.	TRBD1	TRBV19	TRBJ2-7	CASSIGQGASYEQYF	TGTGCCAGTAGTATTGGGCAGGGGGCCTCCTACGAGCAGTACTTC
.	TRBD1	TRBV15	TRBJ2-7	CATSRDPGQGNEQYF	TGTGCCACCAGCAGAGATCCAGGACAGGGAAACGAGCAGTACTTC
.	.	TRBV6-1	TRBJ2-1	CASSEAEGSYNEQFF	TGTGCCAGCAGTGAAGCGGAGGGATCCTACAATGAGCAGTTCTTC
.	TRBD1	TRBV4-3	TRBJ1-4	CASSQDFATGSEKLFF	TGCGCCAGCAGCCAAGATTTCGCGACAGGGAGTGAAAAACTGTTTTTT
few	TRBD2	TRBV4-3	TRBJ2-5	CASSPTLRSLAGDQETQYF	TGCGCCAGCAGCCCTACTCTGAGGTCTCTAGCGGGGGACCAAGAGACCCAGTACTTC
.	.	TRBV7-9	TRBJ2-5	CASSPSLAETQYF	TGTGCCAGCAGCCCTAGTTTGGCGGAGACCCAGTACTTC
.	.	TRBV27	TRBJ2-3	CASSLWGTSTDTQYF	TGTGCCAGCAGTTTATGGGGCACGAGCACAGATACGCAGTATTTT
once	.	TRBV7-9	TRBJ2-3	CASSLGGTDTQYF	TGTGCCAGCAGCTTAGGCGGCACGGATACGCAGTATTTT
.	TRBD2	TRBV29-1	TRBJ2-7	CSVGPWGGEQYF	TGCAGCGTTGGTCCTTGGGGGGGCGAGCAGTACTTC
.	.	TRBV7-9	TRBJ2-5	CASSRDWNQETQYF	TGTGCCAGCAGCCGGGACTGGAACCAAGAGACCCAGTACTTC
.	TRBD1	TRBV14	TRBJ2-1	CASREAGGDYNEQFF	TGTGCCAGCAGGGAAGCAGGGGGAGACTACAATGAGCAGTTCTTC
once	.	TRBV13	TRBJ2-6	CASSLGGAGANVLTF	TGTGCCAGCAGCTTAGGCGGGGCTGGGGCCAACGTCCTGACTTTC
.	.	TRBV4-1	TRBJ2-7	CASSPGLAYEQYF	TGCGCCAGCAGCCCCGGACTGGCCTACGAGCAGTACTTC
.	TRBD2	TRBV9	TRBJ2-1	CASSGSSGDMDEQFF	TGTGCCAGCAGCGGTTCTAGCGGGGACATGGATGAGCAGTTCTTC
.	TRBD1	TRBV9	TRBJ1-6	CASSETLGTGDVSPLHF	TGTGCCAGCAGCGAGACTTTGGGGACAGGGGATGTATCACCCCTCCACTTT
.	.	TRBV6-5	TRBJ1-4	CASSYSAANEKLFF	TGTGCCAGCAGTTACTCGGCAGCGAATGAAAAACTGTTTTTT
.	.	TRBV9	TRBJ1-2	CASSVGGANYGYTF	TGTGCCAGCAGCGTGGGAGGAGCTAATTATGGCTACACCTTC
once	TRBD2	TRBV6-4	TRBJ2-3	CASSALGGGTDTQYF	TGTGCCAGCAGTGCTTTGGGAGGGGGCACAGATACGCAGTATTTT
once	.	TRBV21-1	TRBJ1-4	CASSKGPGATNEKLFF	TGTGCCAGCAGCAAAGGACCTGGAGCAACTAATGAAAAACTGTTTTTT
.	.	TRBV18	TRBJ2-1	CASSLPTVVSYNEQFF	TGTGCCAGCTCACTCCCTACGGTAGTCTCCTACAATGAGCAGTTCTTC
.	.	TRBV29-1	TRBJ2-3	CSVVAGYRADTQYF	TGCAGCGTTGTGGCGGGGTACCGGGCAGATACGCAGTATTTT
.	TRBD1	TRBV5-1	TRBJ1-6	CASSGRPGGDSPLHF	TGCGCCAGCAGCGGCCGACCAGGGGGAGATTCACCCCTCCACTTT
.	TRBD1	TRBV14	TRBJ2-7	CASSQTRDRASYEQYF	TGTGCCAGCAGCCAAACCCGGGACAGGGCCTCCTACGAGCAGTACTTC
.	TRBD1	TRBV19	TRBJ1-2	CASISTTTGKDGYTF	TGTGCCAGTATCTCTACCACGACAGGGAAGGATGGCTACACCTTC
.	TRBD2	TRBV5-7	TRBJ2-1	CASSHGLADSYNEQFF	TGTGCCAGCAGCCATGGACTAGCGGACTCCTACAATGAGCAGTTCTTC
few	.	TRBV21-1	TRBJ1-5	CASSKEGQGNQPQHF	TGTGCCAGCAGCAAAGAGGGACAGGGGAATCAGCCCCAGCATTTT
.	TRBD1	TRBV5-1	TRBJ2-7	CASSEGTGDSYEQYF	TGCGCCAGCAGCGAAGGGACAGGGGACTCCTACGAGCAGTACTTC
.	.	TRBV19	TRBJ1-3	CASSIGMGLANTIYF	TGTGCCAGTAGTATCGGTATGGGGCTGGCAAACACCATATATTTT
.	TRBD2	TRBV12-5	TRBJ2-1	CASGLVHSGYYNEQFF	TGTGCTAGTGGTTTGGTTCATAGCGGGTACTACAATGAGCAGTTCTTC
.	.	TRBV28	TRBJ1-1	CATLGARGEAFF	TGTGCCACTTTAGGCGCTAGGGGGGAAGCTTTCTTT
.	.	TRBV7-9	TRBJ2-1	CASSPPERVNEQFF	TGTGCCAGCAGCCCACCGGAGCGAGTCAATGAGCAGTTCTTC
.	.	TRBV4-3	TRBJ2-7	CASSSRDSYEQYF	TGCGCCAGCAGCTCCCGGGACTCCTACGAGCAGTACTTC